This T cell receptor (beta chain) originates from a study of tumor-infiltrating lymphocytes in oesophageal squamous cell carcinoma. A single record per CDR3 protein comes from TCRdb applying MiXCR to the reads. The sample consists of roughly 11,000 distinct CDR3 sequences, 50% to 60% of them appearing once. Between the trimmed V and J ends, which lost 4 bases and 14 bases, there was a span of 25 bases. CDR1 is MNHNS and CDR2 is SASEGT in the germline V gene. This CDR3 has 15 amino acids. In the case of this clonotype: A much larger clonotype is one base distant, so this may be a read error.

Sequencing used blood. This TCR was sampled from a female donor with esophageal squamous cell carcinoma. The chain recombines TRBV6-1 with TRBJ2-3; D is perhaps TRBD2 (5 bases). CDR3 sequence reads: CASSAAGRNTGELYF. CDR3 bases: TGTGCCAGCAGTGCGGCAGGAAGGAACACCGGGGAGCTGTATTTT.